This entry is about one T cell receptor (beta chain). Its antigen remains unknown. The data are from a study of cytomegalovirus exposure and HLA in healthy donors. Study-wide findings and caveats: Listed as cytomegalovirus-associated were 150 or so TCR beta chains. Immune exposure was documented only through CMV serostatus. Many donors shared some public TCRs, even though most TCR sequences were rare.

The PCR contained 60 Vbeta and 13 Jbeta primers. Produced via immunoSEQ multiplex PCR; TCRdb's table is partial and in-frame only. The sample holds 200,000 to 250,000 clones, 70% seen once. The V gene lost 4 bases and the J gene lost 6 bases, with 23 bases spanning the gap. This CDR3 comprises 17 residues. Germline V lookup: CDR1 SGHRS, CDR2 YFSETQ. The sequence was collected from a man in his forties or fifties in good health and CMV-seropositive. Source material: PBMCs. The V call is TRBV5-1, the J call TRBJ2-1, with D maybe TRBD1 (6 bases). The CDR3 loop reads CASSVGPGTPRGNEQFF. CDR3 DNA: TGCGCCAGCAGCGTAGGTCCCGGGACACCCCGGGGCAATGAGCAGTTCTTC.